A selection of T cell receptor beta chains follows, all from one sample in a study of blood T cell repertoires in COVID-19. Repertoires were generated with immunoSEQ multiplex PCR, while TCRdb's copy carries only in-frame clones and drops some. There are 120,000 or so clones in the sample; 90% occur only once, and more than 3% lies in the top ten. Sequenced: peripheral blood. The receptor set was obtained from a man aged 50 to 59 with active COVID-19. Each CDR3 is given with its conserved first and last residue. The D gene is left open where the match is weak. Where a row states a size, it is once, few, many or the class of an expanded clone; other rows omit it.

j_call d_call v_call clone_size cdr3_aa cdr3_nt
TRBJ2-1 . TRBV4-2 once CASSPQTRRSGNEQFF TGTGCCAGCAGCCCCCAGACTAGGCGATCTGGAAATGAGCAGTTCTTC
TRBJ1-4 . TRBV16 . CASSHGTPGGEKLFF TGTGCCAGCAGCCACGGGACTCCGGGAGGGGAAAAACTGTTTTTT
TRBJ2-1 TRBD1 TRBV2 . CAISGTGFHEQFF TGTGCCATTTCCGGGACAGGATTCCATGAGCAGTTCTTC
TRBJ1-4 . TRBV7-9 few CASSLGRGEKLFF TGTGCCAGCAGCTTAGGACGAGGTGAAAAACTGTTTTTT
TRBJ2-3 TRBD2 TRBV20-1 . CSASTSGFTDTQYF TGCAGTGCTAGTACTAGCGGTTTCACAGATACGCAGTATTTT
TRBJ2-1 . TRBV4-1 . CASSQVDIVSYNEQFF TGCGCCAGCAGCCAAGTGGACATAGTCTCCTACAATGAGCAGTTCTTC
TRBJ2-1 TRBD2 TRBV6-6 medium-sized CASSYVGGNEQFF TGTGCCAGCAGTTACGTGGGGGGGAATGAGCAGTTCTTC
TRBJ1-2 . TRBV7-2 . CASSLVTKDGGGYTF TGTGCCAGCAGCTTAGTTACCAAGGACGGGGGAGGCTACACCTTC
TRBJ2-1 TRBD2 TRBV9 . CASSVSGGSYNEQFF TGTGCCAGCAGCGTTAGCGGGGGTTCTTACAATGAGCAGTTCTTC
TRBJ1-1 TRBD1 TRBV6-5 . CASDRGTEAFF TGTGCCAGCGACAGGGGCACTGAAGCTTTCTTT
TRBJ2-2 TRBD1 TRBV9 . CASSARGQGPTGELFF TGTGCCAGCAGCGCTAGGGGGCAGGGGCCCACCGGGGAGCTGTTTTTT
TRBJ2-1 TRBD2 TRBV9 . CASSVRLAGDRNEQFF TGTGCCAGCAGCGTCAGACTAGCGGGAGACAGAAATGAGCAGTTCTTC
TRBJ1-2 TRBD1 TRBV18 . CASSPFRDRVDRGYTF TGTGCCAGCTCACCTTTTCGGGACAGGGTAGATCGAGGCTACACCTTC
TRBJ2-7 . TRBV19 . CASSRRDTNTYEQYF TGTGCCAGTAGTCGCCGGGACACGAACACCTACGAGCAGTACTTC
TRBJ1-5 TRBD1 TRBV27 . CASSPAGGVGQPQHF TGTGCCAGCAGTCCCGCAGGGGGCGTAGGTCAGCCCCAGCATTTT
TRBJ1-2 TRBD1 TRBV4-1 . CASSQDKGAPGYTF TGCGCCAGCAGCCAAGACAAGGGGGCGCCTGGCTACACCTTC
TRBJ2-3 . TRBV19 once CASSIRVLVGRSTDTQYF TGTGCCAGTAGCATCCGGGTTTTGGTGGGGCGAAGCACAGATACGCAGTATTTT
TRBJ2-1 TRBD1 TRBV9 . CASSDRGLSEEQFF TGTGCCAGCAGCGACAGGGGCCTGAGTGAAGAGCAGTTCTTC
TRBJ1-2 TRBD1 TRBV19 . CASSAGTGEMYGYTF TGTGCCAGTAGTGCCGGGACAGGAGAAATGTATGGCTACACCTTC
TRBJ1-2 TRBD1 TRBV2 few CASSVDRDDGYTF TGTGCCAGCAGCGTGGACAGGGATGATGGCTACACCTTC
TRBJ2-1 . TRBV5-6 once CASILSPTGVYNEQFF TGTGCCAGCATCCTTTCTCCCACGGGAGTCTACAATGAGCAGTTCTTC
TRBJ2-1 . TRBV24-1 . CATSDSPLRGNEQFF TGTGCCACCAGTGATTCCCCCTTAAGGGGAAATGAGCAGTTCTTC
TRBJ1-5 TRBD1 TRBV30 once CAWSVGQFNQPQHF TGTGCCTGGAGTGTGGGACAGTTTAATCAGCCCCAGCATTTT
TRBJ1-2 . TRBV3-1/TRBV3-2 . CASSSRWDIRGYTF TGTGCCAGCAGCTCTCGGTGGGACATAAGGGGCTACACCTTC
TRBJ1-5 TRBD1 TRBV6-2/TRBV6-3 few CASSPTGGRNQPQHF TGTGCCAGCAGTCCGACAGGGGGTCGCAATCAGCCCCAGCATTTT
TRBJ2-3 . TRBV2 few CASSRLEADTQYF TGTGCCAGCAGTCGACTAGAAGCAGATACGCAGTATTTT
TRBJ2-5 . TRBV19 . CASSKAGGRETQYF TGTGCCAGTAGTAAAGCGGGCGGGCGGGAGACCCAGTACTTC
TRBJ1-2 . TRBV24-1 . CATSDPGVSYGYTF TGTGCCACCAGTGACCCAGGGGTTAGCTATGGCTACACCTTC
TRBJ2-1 . TRBV14 . CASSQSYEQFF TGTGCCAGCAGCCAAAGCTATGAGCAGTTCTTC
TRBJ1-4 . TRBV11-2 . CASSSGLLGEKLFF TGTGCCAGCAGCTCGGGACTCCTAGGCGAAAAACTGTTTTTT
TRBJ1-2 TRBD1 TRBV10-3 . CAISGSDRANYGYTF TGTGCCATCAGTGGTTCCGACAGGGCGAACTATGGCTACACCTTC
TRBJ2-7 . TRBV6-5 . CASRGGQSSYEQYF TGTGCCAGCAGGGGGGGGCAGAGCTCCTACGAGCAGTACTTC
TRBJ2-3 TRBD2 TRBV18 few CASSPVTSGRTDTQYF TGTGCCAGCTCACCGGTGACTAGCGGGAGAACAGATACGCAGTATTTT
TRBJ2-2 TRBD1 TRBV7-3 . CASSFGRGLNTGELFF TGTGCCAGCAGCTTTGGCAGGGGGCTGAACACCGGGGAGCTGTTTTTT
TRBJ1-6 . TRBV7-9 . CASSSYRDSHSPLHF TGTGCCAGCAGCTCTTACAGGGATTCACATTCACCCCTCCACTTT
TRBJ2-2 TRBD1 TRBV5-1 . CASSSSGTEAGELFF TGCGCCAGCAGCTCGTCCGGGACAGAGGCCGGGGAGCTGTTTTTT
TRBJ2-5 TRBD1 TRBV2 . CASSRQGETQYF TGTGCCAGCAGCCGACAGGGGGAGACCCAGTACTTC
TRBJ2-1 . TRBV24-1 . CATSVTTGRAPGNEQFF TGTGCCACCAGTGTCACGACCGGGAGAGCCCCCGGGAATGAGCAGTTCTTC
TRBJ2-2 TRBD2 TRBV6-5 . CASRAGGSTGELFF TGTGCCAGCAGAGCCGGGGGGAGCACCGGGGAGCTGTTTTTT